This T cell receptor beta chain was observed in a study of blood T cell repertoires in COVID-19. Study at large: COVID-19 samples, acute and convalescent, were from the United States, Italy and Spain.

Authors' analysis steps: Quantification of nucleated cells was approximated via reference gene primer amplification. Some clones are missing from TCRdb's copy, which holds only in-frame ones; the method was immunoSEQ multiplex PCR. The DNA gave D and trimming, while V, J and clone size come from that table. The table records roughly 55,000 clones, more than 70% of them present only once. In this sample, this clone turned up once. The CDR3 consists of 13 residues. Germline V gene data show CDR1 as MNHEY and CDR2 as SVGAGI. V gave up 6 bases and J gave up 10 bases; unmatched junction bases: 11. V gene TRBV6-5 combines with J gene TRBJ1-2; TRBD1 matches 7 bases. The clonotype was recovered from a man aged 60 to 69 with active or convalescent COVID-19. The sequenced sample was peripheral blood. The CDR3: CASSQDRTGHYTF. The CDR3 bases are TGTGCCAGCAGCCAAGATAGGACAGGCCACTACACCTTC.